This TCR beta chain is drawn from a study of OX40 agonist ivuxolimab in advanced cancers. Autoimmune disease history or systemic immunosuppression excluded patients. Profiled with immunoSEQ multiplex PCR; TCRdb holds only in-frame clones, not every one. The repertoire holds tens of thousands of clones, with about 81% as singletons. The V end lost 6 bases, the J end lost 2 bases, and 11 bases lay between the germline ends. Germline V lookup: CDR1 MNHEY, CDR2 SMNVEV (reference sequence). This CDR3 is 15 amino acids long. In its sample, this clone was seen a few times. The sample was CD4+ or CD8+ T cells sorted from blood, taken in a trial of the OX40 agonist ivuxolimab. The chain has TRBV27 and TRBJ2-6, with D possibly called TRBD1 or TRBD2 (5 bases each). The sequence came from an adult with an advanced solid tumor such as melanoma, head and neck, liver or kidney cancer. The CDR3 reads CASRDLGAGANVLTF. In nucleotides, the CDR3 is TGTGCCAGCAGGGACTTGGGGGCTGGGGCCAACGTCCTGACTTTC. Full variable domain (remainder filled in from reference TRBV27 and TRBJ2-6): EAQVTQNPRYLITVTGKKLTVTCSQNMNHEYMSWYRQDPGLGLRQIYYSMNVEVTDKGDVPEGYKVSRKEKRNFPLILESPSPNQTSLYFCASRDLGAGANVLTFGAGSRLTVL.